What follows are 18 T cell receptor beta chains derived from one specimen sequenced in a study of human thymus T cells. Sequencing was performed with immunoSEQ multiplex PCR; in TCRdb, only in-frame clones are kept and a portion is missing. Here the sample spans tens of thousands of clones, 95% being singletons. Thymus specimens were resections from corrective heart surgery. The sequenced sample was thymus tissue. The receptors derive from a girl under three years old with a congenital heart defect but otherwise immunologically healthy.

This sequence joins TRBV4-2 and TRBJ1-2; a possible D gene is TRBD1 (5 bases). Germline lookup yields CDR1 LGHNA and CDR2 YNFKEQ. The CDR3 is 14 amino acids. The V and J ends lost 1 base and 4 bases respectively, with 10 bases between them. In DNA, the CDR3 is TGTGCCAGCAGCCAAGCCGACAGACCCTATGGCTACACCTTC. It codes for CASSQADRPYGYTF.

The chain uses TRBV27 and TRBJ2-5; D remains ambiguous. Germline V gene sequence: CDR1 MNHEY, CDR2 SMNVEV (reference sequence). This CDR3 has 12 amino acids. Trimming pared 8 bases from V and 5 bases from J, leaving 12 bases between. CDR3 in amino acids: CASGSLGETQYF. DNA of the CDR3: TGTGCCAGCGGCTCACTGGGGGAGACCCAGTACTTC.

The V call is TRBV4-2, the J call TRBJ2-7; possibly TRBD1 for D (6 bases). In germline, CDR1 is LGHNA, CDR2 YNFKEQ. With 4 bases removed from V and 3 bases from J, the gap between germline ends came to 13 bases. The CDR3 runs to 14 residues. The chain's CDR3 is CASSPAGQLYEQYF. CDR3 sequence (DNA): TGTGCCAGCAGCCCGGCTGGACAGCTCTACGAGCAGTACTTC.

The rearrangement joins TRBV30 to TRBJ2-4; no definite D call. This CDR3 has 14 amino acids. Germline loops: CDR1 GTSNPN, CDR2 SVGIG (reference sequence). Trimming shortened V by 2 bases and J by 8 bases, and 16 bases separated the two germline ends. The CDR3 sequence is CAWSPISPGHIQYF. CDR3 coding DNA: TGTGCCTGGAGTCCGATTTCCCCGGGCCACATTCAGTACTTC.

This chain uses TRBV27 with TRBJ2-1; 11 positions agree with TRBD2. Germline-derived CDR1 and CDR2 are MNHEY and SMNVEV (reference sequence). This CDR3 region has 14 residues. J was trimmed by 5 bases and V by 8 bases; bases with no gene match: 5. In nucleotides, the CDR3 is TGTGCCAGCTTAGCGGGAGGGCCTGACAATGAGCAGTTCTTC. Translation: CASLAGGPDNEQFF.

The V and J genes are TRBV11-3 and TRBJ1-5; D remains ambiguous. Trimming took 0 bases from V and 1 from J, leaving 13 bases between them. Germline CDR1 and CDR2: SGHNT and YENEEA. The CDR3 is 17 residues long. In DNA form, the CDR3 reads TGTGCCAGCAGCTTAGATCCCGGGGTGGGCAGCAATCAGCCCCAGCATTTT. Protein: CASSLDPGVGSNQPQHF.

The V call is TRBV6-6, the J call TRBJ2-7; 9 bases are shared with TRBD1. Trimming removed 4 bases from V and 5 bases from J; junction bases left unmatched: 9. Germline CDR1 is MNHNY and CDR2 is SVGAGI (reference sequence). The CDR3 is 15 residues long. The CDR3 sequence is CASSFPGQGPHEQYF. CDR3 DNA: TGTGCCAGCAGTTTCCCGGGACAGGGACCCCACGAGCAGTACTTC.

The chain carries TRBV29-1 and TRBJ2-2; D gene ambiguous. V lost 5 bases, J lost 3 bases, and 7 bases lay in between. This CDR3 is built from 12 residues. Germline lookup yields CDR1 SQVTM and CDR2 ANQGSEA. The CDR3 reads CSVLRDTGELFF. In DNA form, the CDR3 reads TGCAGCGTTTTACGGGACACCGGGGAGCTGTTTTTT.

Points on this clone: One junction end disagrees with the germline gene, perhaps due to a read error. This chain links TRBV10-3 with TRBJ2-1; tentatively, D is TRBD2 (6 bases). The CDR3 has 10 residues. CDR1 is ENHRY, CDR2 SYGVKD, per germline. CDR3 loop: CAIAGPNPIF. CDR3 nucleotides: TGTGCCATCGCGGGACCTAACCCGATCTTC.

The chain joins TRBV20-1 to TRBJ2-1; D remains ambiguous. Looked up from germline, CDR1 is DFQATT and CDR2 is SNEGSKA (reference sequence). The CDR3 is 11 residues long. Trimming removed 3 bases from V and 6 bases from J, with 6 bases in between. This chain's CDR3 is CSARRPNEQFF. CDR3 nucleotide sequence: TGCAGTGCTAGGCGGCCCAATGAGCAGTTCTTC.

This chain joins TRBV30 and TRBJ1-4; D not resolved. V was shortened by 5 bases and J by 3 bases, with 10 bases between the two germline ends. Germline CDR1 reads GTSNPN; CDR2 reads SVGIG (reference sequence). The CDR3 has 13 residues. The CDR3 DNA is TGTGCCTGGGGTCCCCAGTCTAATGAAAAACTGTTTTTT. It codes for CAWGPQSNEKLFF.

The chain is built from TRBV19 and TRBJ2-6; tentative D call: TRBD1 (6 bases). The germline V gene encodes CDR1 LNHDA and CDR2 SQIVND (reference sequence). CDR3 length equals 15 residues. The V and J ends lost 3 bases and 4 bases respectively, with 10 bases between them. CDR3: CASSIPGQGANVLTF. The CDR3, as DNA: TGTGCCAGTAGTATCCCCGGACAGGGGGCCAACGTCCTGACTTTC. Full variable domain (remainder filled in from reference TRBV19 and TRBJ2-6): DGGITQSPKYLFRKEGQNVTLSCEQNLNHDAMYWYRQDPGQGLRLIYYSQIVNDFQKGDIAEGYSVSREKKESFPLTVTSAQKNPTAFYLCASSIPGQGANVLTFGAGSRLTVL.

The V and J genes are TRBV18 and TRBJ2-1; 14 bases align to TRBD2. CDR1 and CDR2 from the germline V gene are KGHSH and LQKENI. V shed 2 bases and J 3 bases; nucleotides not matched to a gene: 3. The CDR3 contains 17 residues. The CDR3: CASSPGTSGSYYNEQFF. As DNA, the CDR3 is TGTGCCAGCTCACCAGGGACTAGCGGGAGCTACTACAATGAGCAGTTCTTC.

V gene TRBV14 combines with J gene TRBJ1-1, with 10 positions matching TRBD1. This CDR3 is built from 20 residues. After removal of 3 bases from V and 4 bases from J, the junction contained 20 bases not matched to a gene. Germline V gene lookup returns CDR1 SGHDN and CDR2 FVKESK. The CDR3 region has the DNA TGTGCCAGCAGCCACCTATATGGTCCCGGGACAGGGGCCGCGACCACTGAAGCTTTCTTT. This sequence encodes CASSHLYGPGTGAATTEAFF.

J is TRBJ2-7 and V is TRBV4-1, with 8 bases fitting TRBD1. The CDR3 consists of 15 residues. V was pared by 3 bases and J by 3 bases, with 7 bases of the junction left unmatched. Germline CDR1 and CDR2: MGHRA and YSYEKL. The CDR3 coding sequence is TGCGCCAGCAGCCATGGACAGGGTAAGGTCTACGAGCAGTACTTC. Protein: CASSHGQGKVYEQYF.

The V and J genes are TRBV30 and TRBJ2-7; D is unresolved. This CDR3 is built from 11 residues. V was shortened by 3 bases and J by 5 bases, with 8 bases between the two germline ends. Germline V gene sequence: CDR1 GTSNPN, CDR2 SVGIG (reference sequence). In nucleotides, the CDR3 is TGTGCCTGGAGGGGTGACGACGAGCAGTACTTC. Translated: CAWRGDDEQYF. Drawing the rest from reference TRBV30 and TRBJ2-7, the complete variable domain is SQTIHQWPATLVQPVGSPLSLECTVEGTSNPNLYWYRQAAGRGLQLLFYSVGIGQISSEVPQNLSASRPQDRQFILSSKKLLLSDSGFYLCAWRGDDEQYFGPGTRLTVT.

The chain recombines TRBV14 with TRBJ2-5; TRBD2 aligns across 10 bases. With 1 base clipped from V and 4 bases from J, the junction kept 15 bases outside the gene matches. The CDR3 is 19 residues long. In germline, CDR1 is SGHDN, CDR2 FVKESK. CDR3 sequence (DNA): TGTGCCAGCAGCCAAGTCCCTAGCGGGAGTCCCCCACCCAGAGAGACCCAGTACTTC. It codes for CASSQVPSGSPPPRETQYF.

The V call is TRBV14, the J call TRBJ1-1, with D tentatively TRBD1 (5 bases). The CDR3 covers 15 residues. With 2 bases removed from V and 4 bases from J, the gap between germline ends came to 14 bases. Germline V lookup: CDR1 SGHDN, CDR2 FVKESK. For the CDR3, the DNA is TGTGCCAGCAGCCAAACGAGCCGGGGCCCCACTGAAGCTTTCTTT. Translated: CASSQTSRGPTEAFF.